Reported below is one T cell receptor (beta chain). Its antigen remains unidentified. The data belong to a study of T-cell reconstitution after alpha-beta-depleted transplantation in children. Construction of the TCRbeta library involved unique molecular identifiers. TCRdb redid the calling of the PCR reads with MiXCR, one entry per CDR3 protein. Here the sample spans about 440,000 distinct CDR3 sequences, over 40% being singletons. Trimming removed 2 bases at V and 1 base at J, with 5 bases between. Germline loops: CDR1 SQVTM, CDR2 ANQGSEA. The CDR3 loop spans 12 amino acids. Notes on the study in general: Newly generated T cells supplied most T-cell counts and diversity one year post-transplant.

This receptor was taken from a girl aged 2 to 10 with aplastic anemia, due to receive a stem cell transplant. Specimen: PBMCs, collected before TCRalphabeta/CD19-depleted stem cell transplant. The rearrangement uses TRBV29-1 and TRBJ2-5; D gene uncertain. DNA for the CDR3: TGCAGCGTTGAACTCGTCCAAGAGACCCAGTACTTC. Its protein product is CSVELVQETQYF.